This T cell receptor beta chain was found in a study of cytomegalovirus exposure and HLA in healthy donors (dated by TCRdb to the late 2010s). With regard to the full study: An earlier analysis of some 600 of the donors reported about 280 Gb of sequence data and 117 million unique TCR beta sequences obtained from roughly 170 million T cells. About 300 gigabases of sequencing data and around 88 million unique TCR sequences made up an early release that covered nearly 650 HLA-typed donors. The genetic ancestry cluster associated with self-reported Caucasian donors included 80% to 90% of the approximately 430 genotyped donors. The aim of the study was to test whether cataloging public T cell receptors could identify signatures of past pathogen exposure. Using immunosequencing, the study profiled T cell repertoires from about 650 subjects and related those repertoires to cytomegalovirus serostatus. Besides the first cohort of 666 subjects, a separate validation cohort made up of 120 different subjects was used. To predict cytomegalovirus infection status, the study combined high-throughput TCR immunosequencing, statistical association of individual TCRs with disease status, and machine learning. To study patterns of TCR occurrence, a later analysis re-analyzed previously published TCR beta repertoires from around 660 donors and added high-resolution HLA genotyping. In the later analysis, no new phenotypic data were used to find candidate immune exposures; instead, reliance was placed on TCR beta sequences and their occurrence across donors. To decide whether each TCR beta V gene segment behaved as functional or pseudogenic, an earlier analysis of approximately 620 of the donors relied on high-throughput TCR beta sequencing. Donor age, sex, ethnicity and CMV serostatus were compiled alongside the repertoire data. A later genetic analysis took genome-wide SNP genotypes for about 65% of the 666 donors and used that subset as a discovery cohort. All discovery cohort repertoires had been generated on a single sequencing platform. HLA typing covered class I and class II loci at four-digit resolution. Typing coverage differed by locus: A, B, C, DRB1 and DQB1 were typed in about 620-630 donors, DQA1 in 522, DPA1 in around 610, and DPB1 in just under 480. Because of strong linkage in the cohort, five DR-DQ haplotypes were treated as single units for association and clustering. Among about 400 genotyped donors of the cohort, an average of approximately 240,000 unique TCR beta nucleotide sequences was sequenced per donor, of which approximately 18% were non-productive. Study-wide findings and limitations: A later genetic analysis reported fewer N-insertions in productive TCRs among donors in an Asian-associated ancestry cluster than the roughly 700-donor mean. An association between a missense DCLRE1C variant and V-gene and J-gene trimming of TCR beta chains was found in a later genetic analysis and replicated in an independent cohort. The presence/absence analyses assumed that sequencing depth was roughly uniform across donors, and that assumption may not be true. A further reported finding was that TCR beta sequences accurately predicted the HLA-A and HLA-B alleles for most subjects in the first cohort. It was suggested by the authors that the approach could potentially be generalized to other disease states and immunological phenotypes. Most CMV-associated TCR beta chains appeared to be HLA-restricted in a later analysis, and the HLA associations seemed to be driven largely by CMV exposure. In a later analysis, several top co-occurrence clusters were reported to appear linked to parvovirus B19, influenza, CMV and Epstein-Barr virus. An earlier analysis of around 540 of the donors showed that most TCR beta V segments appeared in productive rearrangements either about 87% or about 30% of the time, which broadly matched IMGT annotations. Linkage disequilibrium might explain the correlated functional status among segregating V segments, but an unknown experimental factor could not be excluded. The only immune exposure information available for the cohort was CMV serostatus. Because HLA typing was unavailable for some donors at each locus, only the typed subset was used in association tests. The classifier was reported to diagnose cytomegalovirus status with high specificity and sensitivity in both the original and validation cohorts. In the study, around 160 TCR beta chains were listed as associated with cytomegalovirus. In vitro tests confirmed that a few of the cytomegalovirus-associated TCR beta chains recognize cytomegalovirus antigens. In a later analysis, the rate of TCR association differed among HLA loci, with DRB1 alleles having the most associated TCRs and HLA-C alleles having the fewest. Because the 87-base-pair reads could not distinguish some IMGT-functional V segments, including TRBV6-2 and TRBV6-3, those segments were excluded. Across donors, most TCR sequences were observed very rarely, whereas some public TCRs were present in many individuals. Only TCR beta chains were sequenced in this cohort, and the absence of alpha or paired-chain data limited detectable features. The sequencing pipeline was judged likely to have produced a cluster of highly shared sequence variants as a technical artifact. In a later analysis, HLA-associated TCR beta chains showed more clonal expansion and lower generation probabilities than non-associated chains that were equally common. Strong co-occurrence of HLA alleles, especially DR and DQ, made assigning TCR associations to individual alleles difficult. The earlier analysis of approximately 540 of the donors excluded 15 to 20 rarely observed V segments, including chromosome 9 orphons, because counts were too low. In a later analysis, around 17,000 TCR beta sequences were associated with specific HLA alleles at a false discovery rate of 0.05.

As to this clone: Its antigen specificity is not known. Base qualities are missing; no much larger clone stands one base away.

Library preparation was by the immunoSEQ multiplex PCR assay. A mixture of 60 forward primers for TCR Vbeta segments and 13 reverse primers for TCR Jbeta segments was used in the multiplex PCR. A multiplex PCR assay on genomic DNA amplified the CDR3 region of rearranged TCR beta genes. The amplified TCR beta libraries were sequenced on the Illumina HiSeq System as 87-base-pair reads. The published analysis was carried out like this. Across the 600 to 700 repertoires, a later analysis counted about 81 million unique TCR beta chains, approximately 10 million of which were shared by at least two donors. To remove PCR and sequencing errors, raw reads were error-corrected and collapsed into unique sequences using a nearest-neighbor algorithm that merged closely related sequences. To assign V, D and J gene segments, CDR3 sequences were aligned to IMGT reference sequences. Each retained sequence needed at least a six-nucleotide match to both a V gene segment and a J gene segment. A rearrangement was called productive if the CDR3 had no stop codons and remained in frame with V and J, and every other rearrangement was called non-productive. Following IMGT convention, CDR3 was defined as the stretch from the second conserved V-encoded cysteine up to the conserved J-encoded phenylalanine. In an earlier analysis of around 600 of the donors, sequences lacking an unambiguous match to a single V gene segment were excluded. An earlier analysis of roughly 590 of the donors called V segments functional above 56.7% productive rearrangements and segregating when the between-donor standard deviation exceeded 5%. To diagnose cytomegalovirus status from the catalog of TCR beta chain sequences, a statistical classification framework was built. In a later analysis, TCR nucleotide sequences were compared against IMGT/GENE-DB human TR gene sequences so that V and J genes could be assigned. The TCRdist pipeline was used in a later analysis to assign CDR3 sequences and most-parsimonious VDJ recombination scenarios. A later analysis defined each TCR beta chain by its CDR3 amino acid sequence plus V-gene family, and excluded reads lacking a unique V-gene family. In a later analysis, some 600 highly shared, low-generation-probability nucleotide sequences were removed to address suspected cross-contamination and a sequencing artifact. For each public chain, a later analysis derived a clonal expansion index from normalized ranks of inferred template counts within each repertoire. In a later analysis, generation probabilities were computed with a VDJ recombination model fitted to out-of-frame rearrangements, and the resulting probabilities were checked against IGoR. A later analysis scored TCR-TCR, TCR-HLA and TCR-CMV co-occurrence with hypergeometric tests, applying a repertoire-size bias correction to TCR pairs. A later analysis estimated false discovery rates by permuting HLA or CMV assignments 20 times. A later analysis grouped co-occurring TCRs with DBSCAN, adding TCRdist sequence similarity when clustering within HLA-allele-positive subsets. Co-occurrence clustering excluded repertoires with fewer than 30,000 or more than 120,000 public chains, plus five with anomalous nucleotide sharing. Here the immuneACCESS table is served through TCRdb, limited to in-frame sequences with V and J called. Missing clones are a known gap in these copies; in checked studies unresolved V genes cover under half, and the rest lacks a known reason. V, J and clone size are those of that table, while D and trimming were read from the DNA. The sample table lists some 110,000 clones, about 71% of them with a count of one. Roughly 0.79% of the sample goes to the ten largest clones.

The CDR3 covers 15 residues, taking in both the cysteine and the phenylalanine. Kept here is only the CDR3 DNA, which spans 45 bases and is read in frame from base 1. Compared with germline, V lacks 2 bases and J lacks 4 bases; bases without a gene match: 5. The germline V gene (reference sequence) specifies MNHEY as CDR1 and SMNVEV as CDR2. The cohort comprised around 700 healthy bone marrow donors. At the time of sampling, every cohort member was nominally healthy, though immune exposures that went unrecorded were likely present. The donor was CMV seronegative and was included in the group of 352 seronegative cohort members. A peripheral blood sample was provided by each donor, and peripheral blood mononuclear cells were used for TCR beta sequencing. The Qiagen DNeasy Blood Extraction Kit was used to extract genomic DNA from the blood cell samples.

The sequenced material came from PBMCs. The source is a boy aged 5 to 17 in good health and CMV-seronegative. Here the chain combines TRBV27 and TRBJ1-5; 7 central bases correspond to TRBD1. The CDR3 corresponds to CASSLAGTDNQPQHF. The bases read TGTGCCAGCAGTTTAGCCGGGACAGATAATCAGCCCCAGCATTTT.